The TCR beta chain under discussion was sequenced for a study of PD-L1 blockade in urothelial cancer. At the level of the study: Patients began atezolizumab, 1,200 mg intravenously every 3 weeks, around 2014. Previous chemotherapy exposure amounted to 0 to 3 regimens for patients. When blood samples were assessed, the median T cell count was about 130,000.

This clone was observed a handful of times. The patients' disease, urothelial carcinoma, was locally advanced or metastatic. Clones were read by immunoSEQ multiplex PCR, and TCRdb kept only the in-frame ones, dropping some. The repertoire holds tens of thousands of clones, with around 80% as singletons. Germline V gene lookup returns CDR1 MGHRA and CDR2 YSYEKL. The CDR3 contains 14 residues. V lost 2 bases and J 2 bases, leaving 10 bases between the germline ends. The source was PBMCs, collected around atezolizumab (anti-PD-L1) treatment. This chain links TRBV4-1 with TRBJ2-7, with D unclear. The TCR sequence derives from a man aged 70-80 years with urothelial cancer. In DNA, the CDR3 is TGCGCCAGCAGCCAAAAAGAGGTCGCCTACGAGCAGTACTTC. It translates to CASSQKEVAYEQYF.